A selection of T cell receptor beta chains follows, all from one sample in a study of OX40 agonist ivuxolimab in advanced cancers. The protocol was immunoSEQ multiplex PCR, while the TCRdb copy is restricted to in-frame clones and leaves out a portion. The table shows around 84,000 clones, with 89% occurring only once. The specimen comprised CD4+ or CD8+ T cells sorted from blood, sampled in a trial of the OX40 agonist ivuxolimab. The source of these receptors is an adult with an advanced solid tumor such as melanoma, head and neck, liver or kidney cancer. Both conserved end residues are part of each CDR3. D genes are given only for firm matches. Clone size is stated in some rows and not others, as once, few, many or a class when expanded.

j_gene | v_gene | abundance | d_gene | CDR3aa | CDR3nt
TRBJ2-1 | TRBV12-5 | few | TRBD2 | CASGSSGRLHEQFF | TGTGCTAGTGGTTCTAGCGGGAGATTACATGAGCAGTTCTTC
TRBJ1-5 | TRBV10-3 | - | - | CAISDAIQPQHF | TGTGCCATCAGTGATGCGATTCAGCCCCAGCATTTT
TRBJ2-1 | TRBV5-1 | - | TRBD2 | CASNPGTSGSWSSYNEQFF | TGCGCCAGCAATCCCGGGACTAGCGGGAGTTGGAGCTCCTACAATGAGCAGTTCTTC
TRBJ1-2 | TRBV6-6 | - | - | CASSPPGADYGYTF | TGTGCCAGCAGTCCCCCGGGGGCGGACTATGGCTACACCTTC
TRBJ2-5 | TRBV15 | - | - | CATSRDDLGIQETQYF | TGTGCCACCAGCAGAGATGATCTGGGGATCCAAGAGACCCAGTACTTC
TRBJ2-1 | TRBV25-1 | - | - | CASSEFGGYNEQFF | TGTGCCAGCAGTGAATTTGGGGGGTACAATGAGCAGTTCTTC
TRBJ2-7 | TRBV10-1 | once | - | CASSEGGSNYEQYF | TGCGCCAGCAGTGAAGGTGGTTCCAATTACGAGCAGTACTTC
TRBJ1-1 | TRBV6-6 | - | - | CASSYKPGLMNTEAFF | TGTGCCAGCAGTTACAAGCCGGGTCTTATGAACACTGAAGCTTTCTTT
TRBJ2-5 | TRBV5-1 | - | - | CASSSDPGPQETQYF | TGCGCCAGCAGCTCCGACCCGGGACCGCAAGAGACCCAGTACTTC
TRBJ1-1 | TRBV6-5 | - | - | CASSYTILGGTEAFF | TGTGCCAGCAGTTACACTATCCTGGGGGGCACTGAAGCTTTCTTT
TRBJ2-3 | TRBV2 | - | - | CASRRGISTDTQYF | TGTGCCAGCAGGCGGGGTATTAGCACAGATACGCAGTATTTT
TRBJ2-3 | TRBV7-9 | once | TRBD2 | CASSARSGGGTDTQYF | TGTGCCAGCAGCGCACGTAGCGGGGGGGGCACAGATACGCAGTATTTT
TRBJ1-6 | TRBV27 | - | TRBD1 | CASSLTTGALSPLHF | TGTGCCAGCAGTTTAACGACAGGGGCTCTTTCACCCCTCCACTTT
TRBJ2-7 | TRBV13 | - | TRBD2 | CASRRSGTRVSEQYF | TGTGCCAGCAGGAGATCCGGGACTAGAGTTTCCGAGCAGTACTTC
TRBJ2-5 | TRBV7-3 | - | TRBD2 | CASSLRGTSGGPQETQYF | TGTGCCAGCAGCTTAAGGGGGACTAGCGGGGGACCCCAAGAGACCCAGTACTTC
TRBJ1-2 | TRBV5-1 | - | TRBD1 | CASSLGAGGGYGYTF | TGCGCCAGCAGCTTGGGGGCAGGGGGAGGGTATGGCTACACCTTC
TRBJ2-7 | TRBV13 | - | - | CASSFRDEQYF | TGTGCCAGCAGCTTTCGGGACGAGCAGTACTTC
TRBJ2-1 | TRBV11-3 | - | - | CASASGFSYNEQFF | TGTGCCAGCGCCAGCGGGTTCTCCTACAATGAGCAGTTCTTC
TRBJ2-2 | TRBV11-3 | - | TRBD2 | CASSGGGSTGELFF | TGTGCCAGCAGCGGCGGGGGATCGACCGGGGAGCTGTTTTTT
TRBJ1-3 | TRBV15 | - | TRBD1 | CATSRSYRGGFSGGNTIYF | TGTGCCACCAGCAGATCCTACAGGGGAGGTTTTTCGGGTGGAAACACCATATATTTT
TRBJ2-7 | TRBV6-5 | - | TRBD2 | CASSSGTSGRAYEQYF | TGTGCCAGCAGTTCGGGGACTAGCGGGAGGGCCTACGAGCAGTACTTC
TRBJ2-2 | TRBV9 | - | - | CASSVSLPGHGFGGELFF | TGTGCCAGCAGCGTATCTCTCCCGGGACACGGATTCGGCGGGGAGCTGTTTTTT
TRBJ1-5 | TRBV6-1 | - | - | CASSENQPQHF | TGTGCCAGCAGTGAAAATCAGCCCCAGCATTTT
TRBJ2-3 | TRBV6-5 | - | - | CASSQTGSTDTQYF | TGTGCCAGCAGCCAGACGGGTAGCACAGATACGCAGTATTTT
TRBJ1-1 | TRBV19 | - | - | CASSILGASTEAFF | TGTGCCAGTAGTATTTTGGGGGCGAGCACTGAAGCTTTCTTT
TRBJ1-1 | TRBV29-1 | - | - | CSVPTTVANTEAFF | TGCAGCGTCCCCACGACAGTAGCCAACACTGAAGCTTTCTTT
TRBJ2-1 | TRBV5-1 | - | - | CASRETEVSYNEQFF | TGCGCCAGCAGGGAGACGGAAGTCTCCTACAATGAGCAGTTCTTC
TRBJ2-1 | TRBV29-1 | - | - | CSVGVYNEQFF | TGCAGCGTGGGGGTATACAATGAGCAGTTCTTC
TRBJ2-1 | TRBV20-1 | - | - | CSARDYNEQFF | TGCAGTGCTAGAGACTACAATGAGCAGTTCTTC
TRBJ1-1 | TRBV6-1 | - | - | CASSERVLVRAFF | TGTGCCAGCAGTGAGCGGGTTTTGGTCCGAGCTTTCTTT
TRBJ1-5 | TRBV7-9 | - | - | CASSWDNNQPQHF | TGTGCCAGCAGCTGGGACAACAATCAGCCCCAGCATTTT
TRBJ2-7 | TRBV5-4 | - | - | CASSPRAGFSYEQYF | TGTGCCAGCAGCCCCCGGGCGGGTTTCTCCTACGAGCAGTACTTC
TRBJ2-5 | TRBV14 | - | - | CASSQDLGVRAQETQYF | TGTGCCAGCAGCCAAGATCTTGGCGTCAGAGCTCAAGAGACCCAGTACTTC
TRBJ1-3 | TRBV19 | few | - | CASSIIPFPSGNTIYF | TGTGCCAGTAGTATCATCCCCTTTCCTTCTGGAAACACCATATATTTT
TRBJ2-1 | TRBV11-3 | - | TRBD2 | CASSFGSGGNNEQFF | TGTGCCAGCAGCTTCGGGTCGGGAGGGAACAATGAGCAGTTCTTC
TRBJ2-5 | TRBV7-2 | - | - | CASSLVRVTQETQYF | TGTGCCAGCAGCTTAGTGAGGGTAACCCAAGAGACCCAGTACTTC
TRBJ1-2 | TRBV30 | - | - | CAGDRNYGYTF | TGTGCCGGGGACCGTAACTATGGCTACACCTTC